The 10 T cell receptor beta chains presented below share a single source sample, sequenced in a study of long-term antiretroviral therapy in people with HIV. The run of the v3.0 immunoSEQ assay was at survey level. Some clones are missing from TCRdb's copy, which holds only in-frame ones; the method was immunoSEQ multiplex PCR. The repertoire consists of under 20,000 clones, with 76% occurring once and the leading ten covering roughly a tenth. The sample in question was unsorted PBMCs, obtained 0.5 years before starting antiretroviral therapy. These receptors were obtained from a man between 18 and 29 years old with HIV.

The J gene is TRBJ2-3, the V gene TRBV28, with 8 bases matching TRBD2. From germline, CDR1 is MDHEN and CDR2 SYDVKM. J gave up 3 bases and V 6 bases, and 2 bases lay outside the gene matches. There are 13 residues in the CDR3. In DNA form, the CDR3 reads TGTGCCAGCAGCGCTAGCGGGACAGATACGCAGTATTTT. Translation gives CASSASGTDTQYF. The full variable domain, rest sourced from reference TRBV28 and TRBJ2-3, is DVKVTQSSRYLVKRTGEKVFLECVQDMDHENMFWYRQDPGLGLRLIYFSYDVKMKEKGDIPEGYSVSREKKERFSLILESASTNQTSMYLCASSASGTDTQYFGPGTRLTVL.

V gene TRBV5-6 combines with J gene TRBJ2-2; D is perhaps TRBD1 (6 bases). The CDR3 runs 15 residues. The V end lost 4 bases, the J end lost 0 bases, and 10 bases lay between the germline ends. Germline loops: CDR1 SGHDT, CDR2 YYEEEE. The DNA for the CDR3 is TGTGCCAGCAGCCCGACAGGCCCGAACACCGGGGAGCTGTTTTTT. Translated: CASSPTGPNTGELFF.

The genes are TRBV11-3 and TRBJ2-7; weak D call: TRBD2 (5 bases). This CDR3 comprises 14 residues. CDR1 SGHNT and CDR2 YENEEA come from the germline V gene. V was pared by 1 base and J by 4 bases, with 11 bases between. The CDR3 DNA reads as TGTGCCAGCAGCTTAGGGGGAGAGGCGTACGAGCAGTACTTC. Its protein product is CASSLGGEAYEQYF.

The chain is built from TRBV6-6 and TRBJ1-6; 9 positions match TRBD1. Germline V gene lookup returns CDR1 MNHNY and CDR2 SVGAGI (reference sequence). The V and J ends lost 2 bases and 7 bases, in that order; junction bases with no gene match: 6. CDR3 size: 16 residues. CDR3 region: CASSYENRGPNSPLHF. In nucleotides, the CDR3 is TGTGCCAGCAGTTACGAGAACAGGGGGCCGAATTCACCCCTCCACTTT.

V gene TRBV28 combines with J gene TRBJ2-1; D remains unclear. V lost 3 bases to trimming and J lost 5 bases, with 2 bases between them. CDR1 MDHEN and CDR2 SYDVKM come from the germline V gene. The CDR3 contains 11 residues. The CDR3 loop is CASSLNNEQFF. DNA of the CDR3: TGTGCCAGCAGTTTGAACAATGAGCAGTTCTTC.

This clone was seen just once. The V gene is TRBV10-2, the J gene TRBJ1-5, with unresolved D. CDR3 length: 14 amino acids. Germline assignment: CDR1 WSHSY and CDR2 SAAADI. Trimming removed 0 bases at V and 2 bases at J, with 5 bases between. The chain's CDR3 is CASSESGGNQPQHF. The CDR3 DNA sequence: TGCGCCAGCAGTGAGTCCGGCGGCAATCAGCCCCAGCATTTT.

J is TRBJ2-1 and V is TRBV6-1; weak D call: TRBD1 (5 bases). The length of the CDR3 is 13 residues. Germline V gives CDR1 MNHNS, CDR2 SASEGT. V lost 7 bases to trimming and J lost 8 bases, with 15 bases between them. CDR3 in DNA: TGTGCCAGCACCCTAAACCCAGGGTATGAGCAGTTCTTC. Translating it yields CASTLNPGYEQFF.

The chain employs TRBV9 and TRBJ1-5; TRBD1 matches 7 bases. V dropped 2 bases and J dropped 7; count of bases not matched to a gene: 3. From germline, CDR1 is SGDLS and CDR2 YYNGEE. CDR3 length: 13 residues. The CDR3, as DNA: TGTGCCAGCAGCGTCGCAGGGGGGCAGCCCCAGCATTTT. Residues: CASSVAGGQPQHF.

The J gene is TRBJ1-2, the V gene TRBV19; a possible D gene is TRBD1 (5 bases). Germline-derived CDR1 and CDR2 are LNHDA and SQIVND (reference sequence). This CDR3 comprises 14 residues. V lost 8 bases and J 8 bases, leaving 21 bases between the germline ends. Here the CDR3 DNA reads TGTGCCAGTTCCCCCAGGGCTCAGGAGAGCGGCTACACCTTC. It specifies CASSPRAQESGYTF.

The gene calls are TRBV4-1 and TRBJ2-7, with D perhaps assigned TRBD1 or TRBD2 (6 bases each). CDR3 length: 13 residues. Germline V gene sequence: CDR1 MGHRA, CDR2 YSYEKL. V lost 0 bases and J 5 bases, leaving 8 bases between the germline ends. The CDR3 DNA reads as TGCGCCAGCAGCCAAGACGGGGGCGACGAGCAGTACTTC. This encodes CASSQDGGDEQYF.